A selection of T cell receptor beta chains follows, all from one sample in a study of beta chain features in type 1 diabetes. Measured with immunoSEQ multiplex PCR; TCRdb has only the in-frame clones, and not every one. The top ten hold about 0.03% of the sample, which has under 250,000 clones, 11% to 15% seen once. Sequencing input: naive CD4+ T cells from blood. Every receptor here comes from a woman aged 40 to 50 in good health. The CDR3 runs from the conserved cysteine through the conserved F or W. A D gene is named only where the DNA matches it firmly. Expanded clones are given a class, and other clones once, few, many or no size at all.

J,size,D,length,V,CDR3,DNA
TRBJ2-7,NA,TRBD2,16,TRBV29-1,CSVDAGAGGRSYEQYF,TGCAGCGTTGATGCAGGGGCGGGGGGCCGGTCCTACGAGCAGTACTTC
TRBJ2-3,few,TRBD1,14,TRBV4-3,CASGDRGHTDTQYF,TGCGCCAGCGGGGACAGGGGGCACACAGATACGCAGTATTTT
TRBJ2-2,NA,NA,13,TRBV2,CASTGDVTGELFF,TGTGCCAGCACGGGGGATGTGACCGGGGAGCTGTTTTTT
TRBJ2-5,few,TRBD2,18,TRBV7-2,CASSFSAGLAGGRETQYF,TGTGCCAGCAGCTTTAGTGCGGGACTAGCGGGGGGGCGAGAGACCCAGTACTTC
TRBJ2-7,NA,NA,14,TRBV5-1,CASSLQAQNYEQYF,TGCGCCAGCAGCTTGCAGGCCCAGAATTACGAGCAGTACTTC
TRBJ1-6,NA,TRBD1,11,TRBV14,CASSLGTGLHF,TGTGCCAGCAGCCTCGGGACAGGTCTCCACTTT
TRBJ1-1,NA,TRBD1,13,TRBV5-1,CASSRDRATEAFF,TGCGCCAGCAGCCGTGACAGGGCAACTGAAGCTTTCTTT
TRBJ1-5,NA,NA,12,TRBV10-2,CASSERGQPQHF,TGCGCCAGCAGTGAGCGCGGTCAGCCCCAGCATTTT
TRBJ2-6,few,NA,15,TRBV11-2,CASSLDPRGANVLTF,TGTGCCAGCAGCTTAGATCCGAGAGGGGCCAACGTCCTGACTTTC
TRBJ1-3,NA,NA,18,TRBV5-1,CASSSQGMTQGSGNTIYF,TGCGCCAGCAGCTCCCAGGGGATGACACAAGGCTCTGGAAACACCATATATTTT
TRBJ1-4,few,TRBD1,17,TRBV5-6,CASSTWTGRGANEKLFF,TGTGCCAGCAGCACGTGGACAGGGAGAGGAGCTAATGAAAAACTGTTTTTT
TRBJ2-1,many,TRBD2,15,TRBV5-4,CASSSIAGGLHEQFF,TGTGCCAGCAGCTCAATAGCGGGGGGGCTCCATGAGCAGTTCTTC
TRBJ1-1,NA,TRBD1,17,TRBV2,CASTDVVGQGSSREAFF,TGTGCCAGCACTGACGTAGTGGGACAGGGATCGTCGCGTGAAGCTTTCTTT
TRBJ2-1,few,TRBD1,13,TRBV6-5,CASSFTGGGEQFF,TGTGCCAGCAGTTTCACAGGGGGAGGCGAGCAGTTCTTC
TRBJ2-7,few,TRBD2,15,TRBV5-1,CASSHATSVAYEQYF,TGCGCCAGCAGCCACGCTACTAGCGTGGCCTACGAGCAGTACTTC
TRBJ1-6,NA,TRBD1,14,TRBV11-2,CASSPRGLNSPLHF,TGTGCCAGCAGCCCTAGGGGGCTAAATTCACCCCTCCACTTT
TRBJ2-7,few,TRBD1,14,TRBV7-9,CASRRDRGSYEQYF,TGTGCCAGCAGAAGGGACAGGGGATCCTACGAGCAGTACTTC
TRBJ1-1,NA,NA,13,TRBV19,CASSIPKTGDAFF,TGTGCCAGTAGTATTCCCAAGACAGGTGATGCTTTCTTT
TRBJ2-2,few,TRBD2,17,TRBV2,CASRGLAGALDTGELFF,TGTGCCAGCAGGGGACTAGCGGGGGCTTTAGACACCGGGGAGCTGTTTTTT
TRBJ2-1,NA,NA,11,TRBV20-1,CSARREDEQFF,TGCAGTGCTAGGAGGGAGGATGAGCAGTTCTTC
TRBJ1-4,few,TRBD1,14,TRBV5-1,CASSWDRRREKLFF,TGCGCCAGCAGCTGGGACAGGCGGCGTGAAAAACTGTTTTTT
TRBJ2-4,few,TRBD2,14,TRBV5-6,CASSSGGKANIQYF,TGTGCCAGCAGCTCCGGGGGGAAAGCAAACATTCAGTACTTC
TRBJ2-7,few,NA,13,TRBV4-1,CASSPVTRSEQYF,TGCGCCAGCAGCCCAGTAACCAGGTCCGAGCAGTACTTC
TRBJ2-3,NA,TRBD2,14,TRBV6-5,CASRGAGGLDTQYF,TGTGCCAGCAGAGGAGCGGGGGGGCTGGATACGCAGTATTTT
TRBJ1-2,few,NA,18,TRBV23-1,CASSQADPGGAVDYGYTF,TGCGCCAGCAGTCAAGCGGACCCTGGGGGGGCGGTTGACTATGGCTACACCTTC
TRBJ2-2,NA,NA,12,TRBV2,CASSVYTGELFF,TGTGCCAGCAGTGTCTACACCGGGGAGCTGTTTTTT
TRBJ2-5,many,NA,14,TRBV28,CASNGQPGRETQYF,TGTGCCAGCAATGGGCAGCCTGGGAGGGAGACCCAGTACTTC
TRBJ2-5,NA,NA,12,TRBV7-8,CASSLVGETQYF,TGTGCCAGCAGCTTAGTTGGCGAGACCCAGTACTTC
TRBJ2-3,few,NA,17,TRBV9,CASSVEGRTGREDTQYF,TGTGCCAGCAGCGTAGAGGGAAGGACAGGGAGGGAGGATACGCAGTATTTT
TRBJ1-2,few,TRBD1,13,TRBV6-1,CASSLTGNYGYTF,TGTGCCAGCAGTTTGACAGGGAACTATGGCTACACCTTC
TRBJ2-7,NA,NA,12,TRBV5-1,CASSFPGYEQYF,TGCGCCAGCAGCTTCCCCGGCTACGAGCAGTACTTC
TRBJ1-1,NA,NA,16,TRBV4-3,CASSQDQGVGNTEAFF,TGCGCCAGCAGCCAAGATCAAGGGGTGGGCAACACTGAAGCTTTCTTT
TRBJ1-5,few,NA,12,TRBV25-1,CASRNSNQPQHF,TGTGCCTCCCGGAACAGTAATCAGCCCCAGCATTTT
TRBJ2-7,NA,TRBD2,15,TRBV10-3,CAISESTGGSYEQYF,TGTGCCATCAGTGAGTCGACGGGGGGATCCTACGAGCAGTACTTC
TRBJ2-5,few,NA,15,TRBV5-1,CASSLAGGAGETQYF,TGCGCCAGCAGCTTGGCGGGGGGCGCAGGGGAGACCCAGTACTTC
TRBJ1-2,NA,NA,15,TRBV7-2,CASSFLRPSAYGYTF,TGTGCCAGCAGCTTTCTCCGGCCCAGCGCTTATGGCTACACCTTC
TRBJ1-6,NA,NA,16,TRBV5-1,CASSLAGSRYNSPLHF,TGCGCCAGCAGCTTGGCGGGGTCTCGCTATAATTCACCCCTCCACTTT
TRBJ1-3,few,NA,16,TRBV4-1,CASSQRTGYSGNTIYF,TGCGCCAGCAGCCAAAGAACAGGATACTCTGGAAACACCATATATTTT
TRBJ1-5,few,NA,13,TRBV5-1,CASSLLGGQPQHF,TGCGCCAGCAGCTTACTAGGGGGTCAGCCCCAGCATTTT
TRBJ2-7,NA,NA,13,TRBV6-1,CAIAGPDLYEQYF,TGTGCCATCGCGGGACCAGACCTCTACGAGCAGTACTTC
TRBJ2-3,few,TRBD2,14,TRBV6-6,CAITPRLATDTQYF,TGTGCCATCACGCCTCGACTAGCGACAGATACGCAGTATTTT
TRBJ2-7,few,NA,17,TRBV7-9,CASSLAFLAGSSYEQYF,TGTGCCAGCAGCTTAGCCTTCCTGGCGGGGAGCTCCTACGAGCAGTACTTC
TRBJ1-6,few,NA,14,TRBV7-2,CASSPRRGGSPLHF,TGTGCCAGCAGCCCCCGCCGGGGGGGTTCACCCCTCCACTTT
TRBJ2-5,NA,NA,13,TRBV19,CASRRGQQETQYF,TGTGCCAGTAGGCGGGGACAGCAAGAGACCCAGTACTTC
TRBJ1-4,NA,NA,13,TRBV6-6,CASSYRGEEKLFF,TGTGCCAGCAGTTACAGGGGTGAGGAAAAACTGTTTTTT
TRBJ2-5,once,TRBD1,12,TRBV6-5,CASSKTGPTQYF,TGTGCCAGCAGTAAGACAGGGCCGACCCAGTACTTC
TRBJ1-1,NA,NA,11,TRBV20-1,CSALSRTEAFF,TGCAGTGCTCTGTCTCGTACTGAAGCTTTCTTT
TRBJ1-5,NA,NA,12,TRBV19,CASTDSNQPQHF,TGTGCCAGCACGGACAGCAACCAGCCCCAGCATTTT
TRBJ2-3,NA,NA,14,TRBV9,CASSARTVPDTQYF,TGTGCCAGCAGCGCGAGAACAGTGCCAGATACGCAGTATTTT
TRBJ2-7,few,NA,14,TRBV5-1,CASSFTGSSYEQYF,TGCGCCAGCAGCTTCACAGGGAGCTCCTACGAGCAGTACTTC
TRBJ2-3,NA,TRBD2,17,TRBV5-1,CASSLVSLAGPTDTQYF,TGCGCCAGCAGCTTGGTGTCTCTAGCGGGGCCCACAGATACGCAGTATTTT
TRBJ1-2,NA,TRBD1,16,TRBV18,CASSQQDREVDYGYTF,TGTGCCAGCTCTCAACAGGACAGGGAGGTTGACTATGGCTACACCTTC
TRBJ2-2,few,TRBD2,16,TRBV9,CASSAGLAGVLGELFF,TGTGCCAGCAGCGCCGGGCTGGCGGGGGTCCTCGGGGAGCTGTTTTTT
TRBJ1-1,few,TRBD1,14,TRBV7-9,CASSYASGGTEAFF,TGTGCCAGCAGCTACGCCTCAGGGGGTACTGAAGCTTTCTTT
TRBJ2-3,few,NA,14,TRBV5-4,CASGAAWNTDTQYF,TGTGCCAGCGGGGCGGCCTGGAACACAGATACGCAGTATTTT